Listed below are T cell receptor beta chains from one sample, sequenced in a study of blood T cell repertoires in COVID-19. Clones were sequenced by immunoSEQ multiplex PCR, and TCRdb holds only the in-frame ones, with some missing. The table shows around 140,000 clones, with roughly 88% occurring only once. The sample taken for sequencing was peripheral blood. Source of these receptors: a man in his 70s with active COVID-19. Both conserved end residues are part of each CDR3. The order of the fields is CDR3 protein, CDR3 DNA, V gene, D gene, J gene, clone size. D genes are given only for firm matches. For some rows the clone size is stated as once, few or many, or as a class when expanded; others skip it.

CASSPTGQGGYQPQHF	TGTGCCAGCAGTCCCACGGGACAGGGGGGATATCAGCCCCAGCATTTT	TRBV28	TRBD1	TRBJ1-5	.
CASNLGLEQYF	TGTGCCAGCAACCTGGGGCTCGAGCAGTACTTC	TRBV2	.	TRBJ2-7	.
CASSLPANPGPDLDTQYF	TGTGCCAGCAGTTTACCAGCCAACCCAGGCCCCGATCTGGATACGCAGTATTTT	TRBV28	.	TRBJ2-3	.
CASSLQGYNSYEQYF	TGTGCCAGCAGTCTACAGGGATACAACTCCTACGAGCAGTACTTC	TRBV27	.	TRBJ2-7	.
CASPVRGGNPLGSEAFF	TGTGCCAGCCCGGTCCGAGGCGGGAACCCGTTGGGCTCTGAAGCTTTCTTT	TRBV28	.	TRBJ1-1	.
CASSLWGQGKAQPQHF	TGTGCCAGCAGCCTGTGGGGACAGGGGAAGGCTCAGCCCCAGCATTTT	TRBV28	TRBD1	TRBJ1-5	.
CAGRVQNSPLHF	TGTGCCGGCCGGGTCCAAAATTCACCCCTCCACTTT	TRBV30	.	TRBJ1-6	.
CASSLNGREGDTQYF	TGTGCCAGCAGCTTAAACGGGAGGGAGGGAGATACGCAGTATTTT	TRBV11-3	TRBD2	TRBJ2-3	.
CASSLGRPGDRTEAFF	TGTGCCAGCAGCTTAGGGCGCCCGGGGGATCGAACTGAAGCTTTCTTT	TRBV7-2	.	TRBJ1-1	.
CASSFYSSEQYF	TGTGCCAGCAGCTTTTATTCCTCCGAGCAGTACTTC	TRBV5-8	.	TRBJ2-7	.
CASSLTTSRQPQHF	TGTGCCAGCAGTTTGACAACGTCTCGTCAGCCCCAGCATTTT	TRBV28	.	TRBJ1-5	.
CASSYSASGRGAQYF	TGTGCCAGCAGTTACTCGGCTAGCGGGAGAGGGGCGCAGTATTTT	TRBV6-2/TRBV6-3	TRBD2	TRBJ2-3	.
CASSVDGGADTQYF	TGTGCCAGCTCGGTAGATGGGGGGGCAGATACGCAGTATTTT	TRBV2	TRBD2	TRBJ2-3	.
CASSALIGVEQYF	TGTGCCAGCAGCGCTTTAATAGGAGTCGAGCAGTACTTC	TRBV3-1/TRBV3-2	.	TRBJ2-7	.
CASSPGTSATYEQYF	TGTGCCAGCAGTCCCGGGACTAGCGCTACCTACGAGCAGTACTTC	TRBV27	TRBD2	TRBJ2-7	.
CASAINGGRTDTQYF	TGCGCCAGCGCCATAAATGGGGGCCGTACAGATACGCAGTATTTT	TRBV5-1	.	TRBJ2-3	.
CASSPQGIGNQPQHF	TGTGCCAGCAGTCCGCAGGGAATCGGCAATCAGCCCCAGCATTTT	TRBV6-5	.	TRBJ1-5	few
CATDRGPGNTIYF	TGTGCCACCGACCGGGGTCCTGGAAACACCATATATTTT	TRBV28	.	TRBJ1-3	.
CASSSTVGPYNEQFF	TGTGCCAGCAGTAGCACCGTCGGTCCGTACAATGAGCAGTTCTTC	TRBV6-6	.	TRBJ2-1	.
CASKGETGNSPLHF	TGCGCCAGCAAGGGGGAGACAGGGAATTCACCCCTCCACTTT	TRBV5-1	TRBD1	TRBJ1-6	.
CASSLSGGREQYF	TGCGCCAGCAGCTTGTCCGGGGGAAGGGAGCAGTACTTC	TRBV5-1	.	TRBJ2-7	.
CASSLTPNVGGRWLETQYF	TGTGCCAGCAGTTTAACGCCAAATGTCGGCGGGAGGTGGTTGGAGACCCAGTACTTC	TRBV27	TRBD2	TRBJ2-5	.
CASSQPHQREPEQFF	TGCGCCAGCAGCCAACCTCATCAGCGGGAGCCTGAGCAGTTCTTC	TRBV4-1	TRBD2	TRBJ2-1	.
CATASGRDEQYF	TGTGCCACCGCTAGCGGGAGAGATGAGCAGTACTTC	TRBV28	TRBD2	TRBJ2-7	.
CASSSRGLQPQHF	TGTGCCAGCAGTTCCAGGGGGCTTCAGCCCCAGCATTTT	TRBV6-2/TRBV6-3	TRBD1	TRBJ1-5	.
CASSEFPGWTVYGYTF	TGTGCCAGCAGCGAGTTCCCCGGGTGGACAGTCTATGGCTACACCTTC	TRBV28	.	TRBJ1-2	once
CASTGTSGRVNEQFF	TGTGCCAGCACTGGGACTAGCGGGAGGGTTAATGAGCAGTTCTTC	TRBV2	TRBD2	TRBJ2-1	.
CASSLDSSKQQYF	TGTGCCAGCAGCTTGGACAGCTCTAAGCAGCAGTACTTC	TRBV28	.	TRBJ2-7	once
CASSVASSSYNEQFF	TGTGCTAGCAGTGTAGCGTCGAGCTCCTACAATGAGCAGTTCTTC	TRBV7-7	.	TRBJ2-1	.
CSVATHTKEKLFF	TGCAGCGTTGCAACCCACACGAAAGAAAAACTGTTTTTT	TRBV29-1	.	TRBJ1-4	once
CASSGDRGPYEQYF	TGTGCCAGCTCAGGGGACAGGGGGCCCTACGAGCAGTACTTC	TRBV18	TRBD1	TRBJ2-7	.
CASSRAGTGEYEQYF	TGTGCCAGCAGTCGCGCCGGGACAGGGGAATACGAGCAGTACTTC	TRBV6-2/TRBV6-3	TRBD1	TRBJ2-7	.
CASSLGGGLGQYF	TGCGCCAGCAGCTTGGGAGGAGGGTTAGGACAGTATTTT	TRBV5-1	.	TRBJ2-3	.
CASSPGNSPLHF	TGTGCCAGCAGTCCCGGTAATTCACCCCTCCACTTT	TRBV6-5	.	TRBJ1-6	.
CSVEDTGTGGDTQYF	TGCAGCGTTGAAGATACCGGGACAGGGGGTGATACGCAGTATTTT	TRBV29-1	TRBD1	TRBJ2-3	.
CSVEDPRDYEQYF	TGCAGCGTTGAAGATCCACGGGACTACGAGCAGTACTTC	TRBV29-1	.	TRBJ2-7	.
CASSPRVTSGSSYEQYF	TGTGCCAGCAGCCCGAGAGTGACTAGCGGGAGCTCCTACGAGCAGTACTTC	TRBV27	TRBD2	TRBJ2-7	.
CASSLFSSGSFEDTQYF	TGTGCCAGCAGTTTATTTTCTAGCGGGAGCTTCGAAGATACGCAGTATTTT	TRBV28	TRBD2	TRBJ2-3	once
CASKRDRVNTEAFF	TGTGCCAGCAAAAGGGACAGGGTCAACACTGAAGCTTTCTTT	TRBV27	TRBD1	TRBJ1-1	.
CASSQDLWGQSGNTIYF	TGTGCCAGCAGCCAAGATCTTTGGGGGCAATCTGGAAACACCATATATTTT	TRBV4-2	.	TRBJ1-3	.
CASNSETSGKGEQFF	TGTGCCAGCAATAGCGAGACTAGCGGAAAGGGTGAGCAGTTCTTC	TRBV2	TRBD2	TRBJ2-1	.
CASSPGGGLNNEKLFF	TGTGCCAGCAGCCCGGGGGGGGGACTAAATAATGAAAAACTGTTTTTT	TRBV3-1/TRBV3-2	.	TRBJ1-4	.
CASSFGVGEQYF	TGTGCCAGCAGTTTTGGAGTCGGGGAGCAGTACTTC	TRBV12-3/TRBV12-4	.	TRBJ2-7	once
CASSIVGTGNEKLFF	TGTGCCAGTAGTATAGTCGGGACAGGGAATGAAAAACTGTTTTTT	TRBV19	TRBD1	TRBJ1-4	.
CASSLTGVAPYNEQFF	TGTGCCAGCAGCTTAACAGGGGTAGCGCCCTACAATGAGCAGTTCTTC	TRBV7-9	TRBD1	TRBJ2-1	.
CASNTGTEVWEQYF	TGTGCCAGCAATACAGGGACAGAGGTCTGGGAGCAGTACTTC	TRBV28	TRBD1	TRBJ2-7	few
CASSLDWGQGTNTGELFF	TGCGCCAGCAGCCTGGATTGGGGGCAGGGAACGAACACCGGGGAGCTGTTTTTT	TRBV5-1	.	TRBJ2-2	once
CASSVVNGRAGGEQFF	TGTGCCAGCAGCGTAGTAAACGGGAGGGCCGGGGGTGAGCAGTTCTTC	TRBV9	TRBD2	TRBJ2-1	once
CASSEKRLQETQYF	TGTGCCAGCAGTGAAAAAAGACTACAAGAGACCCAGTACTTC	TRBV2	.	TRBJ2-5	.
CASSHGGAGVGNEQFF	TGTGCCAGCAGCCACGGCGGGGCGGGAGTGGGCAATGAGCAGTTCTTC	TRBV4-2	TRBD2	TRBJ2-1	.
CARSYQDRASTDTQYF	TGTGCCAGAAGCTACCAGGACAGGGCGAGCACAGATACGCAGTATTTT	TRBV5-3	TRBD1	TRBJ2-3	.
CAWNTGSKNIQYF	TGTGCCTGGAATACAGGCTCCAAAAACATTCAGTACTTC	TRBV30	.	TRBJ2-4	.
CAIEQGRRSTDTQYF	TGTGCCATCGAACAGGGGCGCCGATCTACAGATACGCAGTATTTT	TRBV10-3	TRBD1	TRBJ2-3	once
CASSESLAGNSGEQFF	TGCGCCAGCAGTGAGTCCCTAGCGGGAAATTCTGGTGAGCAGTTCTTC	TRBV10-1	TRBD2	TRBJ2-1	once
CASSLRGTEAFF	TGTGCCAGCAGTTTGAGAGGGACTGAAGCTTTCTTT	TRBV7-9	.	TRBJ1-1	.
CASSQDRGPYNEQFF	TGCGCCAGCAGCCAAGATAGGGGGCCTTACAATGAGCAGTTCTTC	TRBV4-1	TRBD1	TRBJ2-1	.
CASHSGTVYGYTF	TGTGCCAGTCATTCCGGGACAGTTTATGGCTACACCTTC	TRBV2	TRBD1	TRBJ1-2	.
CASSLRPGQGGDNSPLHF	TGCGCCAGCAGCTTGAGGCCCGGCCAGGGCGGGGATAATTCACCCCTCCACTTT	TRBV5-1	.	TRBJ1-6	.